Shown below are 22 T cell receptor beta chains from a single sample sequenced in a study of T cells in Graves' hyperthyroidism and ophthalmopathy (dated by TCRdb to the late 2010s). The protocol used for the library was multiplex PCR. Sequenced on an Illumina HiSeq 2000. The TCR beta CDR3 regions were amplified from RNA transcripts. The TCR CDR3 was subjected to a first round of RT-PCR using the HTBI primer set and the Qiagen OneStep RT-PCR kit. The public reads were reanalyzed by TCRdb: fastp trimming at Q25, MiXCR alignment, in-frame beta chains only. Rows with a matching CDR3 protein are joined into one entry that keeps the most common DNA and genes. This sample holds over 700,000 distinct CDR3 sequences; approximately 40% were observed only once. The leading ten clones occupy roughly 8.3% of the sample. The sample comprised blood. These receptors all come from a young man with Graves' hyperthyroidism.

The chain has TRBV7-3 and TRBJ2-3; 10 bases fit TRBD2. Germline assignment: CDR1 SGHTA and CDR2 FQGTGA. The CDR3 length is 14 residues. V was pared by 6 bases and J by 5 bases, with 5 bases of the junction left unmatched. The CDR3 DNA sequence: TGTGCCAGCAGACCTAGCGGGGGCGGAGATACGCAGTATTTT. This sequence encodes CASRPSGGGDTQYF.

Ten or more counts support this clonotype. The rearrangement uses TRBV29-1 and TRBJ2-7; the match to TRBD2 covers 8 bases. Losses at the gene ends were 1 base for V and 9 bases for J; bases not matched to a gene: 5. The CDR3 has 12 residues. Germline CDR1 is SQVTM and CDR2 is ANQGSEA. In DNA, the CDR3 is TGCAGCGTTGAAGGGAACGGGAGGGGGCAGTACTTC. It specifies CSVEGNGRGQYF.

This clonotype was observed once. CDR3 DNA sequence: TGCAGCGTGGGGACAAGGGGCGCAGGGGGAGAAGCTTTCTTT. Translating it yields CSVGTRGAGGEAFF. The gene calls are TRBV29-1 and TRBJ1-1; 7 bases align to TRBD1. The CDR3 is made up of 14 amino acids. J was trimmed by 8 bases and V by 6 bases; bases with no gene match: 15. The germline CDR1 and CDR2 sequences are SQVTM and ANQGSEA.

There are a few counts of this clonotype. The chain links TRBV5-5 to TRBJ2-7; TRBD1 or TRBD2 may be the D gene (6 bases each). CDR1 is SGHKS and CDR2 is YYEKEE in the germline V gene (reference sequence). This CDR3 has 15 residues. The V end was cut by 0 bases, the J end by 1 base, with 11 bases between. CDR3 DNA: TGTGCCAGCAGCTTGGCCTTAGGGGGGTCCTACGAGCAGTACTTC. Its translation is CASSLALGGSYEQYF.

The J gene is TRBJ1-4, the V gene TRBV7-9; TRBD1 is a possible D gene (5 bases). Germline lookup yields CDR1 SEHNR and CDR2 FQNEAQ (reference sequence). The CDR3 is made up of 12 amino acids. V lost 6 bases, J lost 13 bases, and 15 bases lay in between. CDR3 DNA: TGTGCCAGCAGTTTATTGGGGGGAGGACTGTTTTTT. This codes for CASSLLGGGLFF.

This clonotype was counted a few times. The chain couples TRBV7-9 to TRBJ1-4; the D gene is possibly TRBD1 (6 bases). This CDR3 is 14 amino acids long. Germline V gene data show CDR1 as SEHNR and CDR2 as FQNEAQ (reference sequence). Trimming left V 7 bases short and J 8 bases short, with 17 bases between. Here the CDR3 DNA reads TGTGCCAGCACAACAACAGGGTCCCACGAAAAACTGTTTTTT. Translation: CASTTTGSHEKLFF.

The rearrangement joins TRBV6-5 to TRBJ1-5; 8 bases agree with TRBD1. The V segment lost 5 bases and the J segment 3 bases; nucleotides outside the gene matches: 9. The CDR3 is 16 residues long. Germline CDR1 and CDR2: MNHEY and SVGAGI. CDR3 sequence: CASSHRTGNNNQPQHF. CDR3 sequence (DNA): TGTGCCAGCAGTCACAGGACAGGGAATAACAATCAGCCCCAGCATTTT.

The V and J genes are TRBV7-8 and TRBJ1-1; D is possibly TRBD1 (6 bases). In germline, CDR1 is SGHVS, CDR2 FQNEAQ. The V and J ends lost 1 base and 8 bases respectively, with 32 bases between them. This CDR3 region has 20 residues. CDR3 residues: CASSLVGRQVSSTRRQEAFF. The CDR3 bases are TGTGCCAGCAGCTTAGTAGGCCGACAGGTGTCTTCTACCCGACGACAAGAAGCTTTCTTT. The full variable domain, in which reference TRBV7-8 and TRBJ1-1 provide the parts outside the CDR3, is GAGVSQSPRYKVAKRGQDVALRCDPISGHVSLFWYQQALGQGPEFLTYFQNEAQLDKSGLPSDRFFAERPEGSVSTLKIQRTQQEDSAVYLCASSLVGRQVSSTRRQEAFFGQGTRLTVV.

The table lists this clonotype with a few counts. The V call is TRBV5-5, the J call TRBJ2-7; D might be TRBD2 (6 bases). The CDR3 length is 14 residues. Trimming stripped 3 bases from V and 2 bases from J, with 12 bases between. The germline V gene encodes CDR1 SGHKS and CDR2 YYEKEE (reference sequence). The CDR3 is CASSSPGVAYEQYF. In DNA, the CDR3 is TGTGCCAGCAGCTCGCCGGGGGTAGCCTACGAGCAGTACTTC.

This clonotype has at least ten counts. V usage is TRBV7-2 and J usage is TRBJ1-1; 8 bases fit TRBD1. Germline V gene data show CDR1 as SGHTA and CDR2 as FQGNSA. V was clipped by 4 bases and J by 7 bases; unmatched bases: 5. This CDR3 spans 13 amino acids. As DNA, the CDR3 is TGTGCCAGCAGCTCCAGGACAGGGCGTGAAGCTTTCTTT. Translation gives CASSSRTGREAFF.

This clonotype came up a few times. The chain joins TRBV28 to TRBJ2-7, with TRBD1 identical over 10 bases. CDR3 length: 15 amino acids. Germline V CDR1 and CDR2: MDHEN, SYDVKM. The ends lost 3 bases at V and 3 bases at J; junction bases unmatched: 5. The CDR3 DNA follows: TGTGCCAGCAGTTTGATAGGACAGGGGGTCTACGAGCAGTACTTC. This gives the protein CASSLIGQGVYEQYF.

A remark on this clonotype: At one of its ends the junction is not consistent with the germline gene, which may arise from a read error. V and J are TRBV29-1 and TRBJ1-4; no clear D gene. The CDR3 length is 11 residues. Germline V lookup: CDR1 SQVTM, CDR2 ANQGSEA. The CDR3 DNA reads as TGCAGCGTAGCAATCGGTGAAAGACTGTTTTTT. It translates to CSVAIGERLFF.

The gene calls are TRBV6-1 and TRBJ1-5; no clear D. The germline gives CDR1 MNHNS, CDR2 SASEGT. Deletions cut 6 bases from V and 3 bases from J, with 15 bases between. This CDR3 has 15 amino acids. CDR3 residues: CASSPRLTDNQPQHF. Written as DNA, the CDR3 is TGTGCCAGCAGCCCCCGCCTCACAGACAATCAGCCCCAGCATTTT.

This clonotype showed up many times. V gene TRBV15 combines with J gene TRBJ1-6, with a tentative D call TRBD1 (6 bases). V lost 5 bases and J lost 7, with 12 bases in between. The CDR3 is 14 residues long. Germline lookup yields CDR1 LNHNV and CDR2 YYDKDF (reference sequence). The chain's CDR3 is CATSGTGSNSPLHF. CDR3 nucleotides: TGTGCCACCAGCGGCACAGGGTCGAATTCACCCCTCCACTTT. The variable domain in full, completed from reference TRBV15 and TRBJ1-6, reads DAMVIQNPRYQVTQFGKPVTLSCSQTLNHNVMYWYQQKSSQAPKLLFHYYDKDFNNEADTPDNFQSRRPNTSFCFLDIRSPGLGDTAMYLCATSGTGSNSPLHFGNGTRLTVT.

This clonotype has only a few counts. V and J are TRBV2 and TRBJ2-7; D is uncertain. The V and J ends lost 4 bases and 4 bases respectively, with 14 bases between them. The CDR3 loop spans 14 amino acids. Germline V gene lookup returns CDR1 SNHLY and CDR2 FYNNEI. This CDR3 is CASSVAGEGYEQYF. CDR3 sequence (DNA): TGTGCCAGCAGTGTGGCAGGTGAAGGGTACGAGCAGTACTTC.

The chain has TRBV29-1 and TRBJ1-2; D not certain. The germline gives CDR1 SQVTM, CDR2 ANQGSEA. Trimming removed 7 bases at V and 6 bases at J, with 12 bases between. The CDR3 spans 11 residues. As DNA, the CDR3 is TGCAGCGGATCAAGGGTGAATGGCTACACCTTC. Its translation: CSGSRVNGYTF.

In its sample, this clonotype was seen once. J is TRBJ2-7 and V is TRBV29-1; 10 bases fit TRBD1. The CDR3 consists of 12 residues. Germline trimming cut 7 bases from V and 7 bases from J; bases unmatched to any gene: 7. Germline V lookup: CDR1 SQVTM, CDR2 ANQGSEA. The CDR3 loop reads CSAGTGVREQYF. CDR3 in DNA: TGCAGCGCCGGGACAGGGGTACGGGAGCAGTACTTC.

The chain carries TRBV29-1 and TRBJ1-2; 9 nucleotides agree with TRBD1. Germline CDR1 SQVTM, CDR2 ANQGSEA. The V segment lost 6 bases and the J segment 2 bases; nucleotides outside the gene matches: 7. The CDR3 spans 14 residues. The CDR3, as DNA: TGCAGCGTGACCGGGACAGGGCGGAACTATGGCTACACCTTC. Its translation: CSVTGTGRNYGYTF.

The rearrangement uses TRBV11-2 and TRBJ2-7, with TRBD2 identical over 8 bases. V shed 1 base, J shed 2 bases, and the junction held 10 bases outside the gene matches. The CDR3 covers 17 residues. The germline CDR1 and CDR2 sequences are SGHAT and FQNNGV. CDR3 coding DNA: TGTGCCAGCAGCTTAGGGACACGAGCGGGGGCCGCCTACGAGCAGTACTTC. Its translation is CASSLGTRAGAAYEQYF.

The gene calls are TRBV2 and TRBJ1-6; TRBD1 is a possible D gene (5 bases). The V and J ends lost 5 bases and 10 bases respectively, with 15 bases between them. CDR1 is SNHLY and CDR2 is FYNNEI in the germline V gene. This CDR3 has 14 amino acids. CDR3 bases: TGTGCCAGCAGTTTCCGGGACTCAGGATCACCCCTCCACTTT. This sequence encodes CASSFRDSGSPLHF.

The CDR3 region has the DNA TGTGCCTGGAGAGACCCTAGAGTCAACACCATATATTTT. Its translation is CAWRDPRVNTIYF. V is TRBV7-2 and J is TRBJ1-3; no definite D call. This CDR3 is built from 13 residues. The V and J ends lost 11 bases and 7 bases respectively, with 18 bases between them. Looked up from germline, CDR1 is SGHTA and CDR2 is FQGNSA.

This clonotype was observed at least ten times. The genes are TRBV29-1 and TRBJ1-1, with 9 bases identical to TRBD1. V was pared by 5 bases and J by 5 bases, with 12 bases of the junction left unmatched. CDR3 length: 15 residues. CDR1 is SQVTM, CDR2 ANQGSEA, per germline. The chain's CDR3 is CSVRGTGRGLTEAFF. CDR3 coding DNA: TGCAGCGTTAGGGGGACAGGGCGGGGATTGACTGAAGCTTTCTTT.